The TCR beta chain under discussion was sequenced for a study of PD-1 blockade in classical Hodgkin lymphoma. The repertoire was sequenced with immunoSEQ multiplex PCR; TCRdb's copy has only in-frame clones and lacks some. The table has about 25,000 clones, more than 65% seen once; the top ten hold approximately 3.3%. As concerns this clone: Its antigen is unidentified.

Every patient experienced relapse after autologous stem cell transplantation, and brentuximab vedotin exposure varied. Study observations and caveats: Relapsed/refractory patients reportedly had lower baseline diversity than newly diagnosed patients. Complete responders' diversity at baseline resembled that of newly diagnosed patients. Differences between repertoires have undefined causes, possibly disease activity or prior therapy. Unlike CD8+ TCR diversity, which did not rise significantly by C4D1, CD4+ TCR diversity did.

Germline values: CDR1 SGDLS, CDR2 YYNGEE. The ends were cut back, 0 bases at V and 3 bases at J, with 0 bases in the middle. This CDR3 contains 12 residues. This receptor was identified in a human donor with classical Hodgkin lymphoma. This chain uses TRBV9 with TRBJ2-2, with D unclear. The starting material was peripheral blood mononuclear cells (PBMCs), obtained at baseline. DNA of the CDR3: TGTGCCAGCAGCGTAGACACCGGGGAGCTGTTTTTT. As protein: CASSVDTGELFF. The complete variable domain, with remaining parts taken from reference TRBV9 and TRBJ2-2, reads DSGVTQTPKHLITATGQRVTLRCSPRSGDLSVYWYQQSLDQGLQFLIQYYNGEERAKGNILERFSAQQFPDLHSELNLSSLELGDSALYFCASSVDTGELFFGEGSRLTVL.